This T cell receptor beta chain was retrieved from a study of CD8 T cells in ankylosing spondylitis. Study findings and constraints: Disease-linked clones reportedly concentrated significantly in matched ankylosing spondylitis synovial fluid. Seemingly distinctive of ankylosing spondylitis blood was a TCR beta motif formed by eight highly homologous variants. Earlier authors reported some of these motif variants in reactive arthritis synovial fluid and blood. Disease-linked clones had a CD8+ phenotype and relatively low frequency in peripheral blood.

It was by quantitative 5'-RACE with molecular barcodes that TCR beta libraries were made. TCRdb re-derived calls from the 5' RACE reads in MiXCR, one entry per CDR3 protein. Counted here are approximately 550,000 distinct CDR3 sequences, more than 9.5% occurring once; the ten biggest clones make up around 7%. Trimming removed 3 bases from V and 6 bases from J, with 18 bases in between. Germline loops: CDR1 DFQATT, CDR2 SNEGSKA (reference sequence). The length of the CDR3 is 15 residues. This clonotype was observed a few times. The antigen remains undetermined. The TCR was taken from a male donor with ankylosing spondylitis. The sample was blood, either unsorted or a sorted T cell fraction (not recorded which). The V and J genes are TRBV20-1 and TRBJ2-4, with D possibly being TRBD1 or TRBD2 (6 bases each). The CDR3 reads CSASDPRGHGNIQYF. CDR3 nucleotide sequence: TGCAGTGCTAGTGACCCACGGGGGCACGGAAACATTCAGTACTTC.